This T cell receptor beta chain was identified during a study of blood T cell repertoires in COVID-19. Repertoires were generated with immunoSEQ multiplex PCR, while TCRdb's copy carries only in-frame clones and drops some. The profile shows around 140,000 clones, 80% to 90% of them singletons. Germline-derived CDR1 and CDR2 are SGHKS and YYEKEE (reference sequence). The V and J ends lost 4 bases and 3 bases respectively, with 13 bases between them. This CDR3 spans 14 amino acids. Sequenced sample: peripheral blood. V usage is TRBV5-5 and J usage is TRBJ1-1; perhaps TRBD1 as D (5 bases). This sequence originates from a man aged 60 to 69 with active or convalescent COVID-19. The CDR3 reads CASSPAQAYTEAFF. CDR3 DNA: TGTGCCAGCAGCCCGGCACAGGCCTACACTGAAGCTTTCTTT.